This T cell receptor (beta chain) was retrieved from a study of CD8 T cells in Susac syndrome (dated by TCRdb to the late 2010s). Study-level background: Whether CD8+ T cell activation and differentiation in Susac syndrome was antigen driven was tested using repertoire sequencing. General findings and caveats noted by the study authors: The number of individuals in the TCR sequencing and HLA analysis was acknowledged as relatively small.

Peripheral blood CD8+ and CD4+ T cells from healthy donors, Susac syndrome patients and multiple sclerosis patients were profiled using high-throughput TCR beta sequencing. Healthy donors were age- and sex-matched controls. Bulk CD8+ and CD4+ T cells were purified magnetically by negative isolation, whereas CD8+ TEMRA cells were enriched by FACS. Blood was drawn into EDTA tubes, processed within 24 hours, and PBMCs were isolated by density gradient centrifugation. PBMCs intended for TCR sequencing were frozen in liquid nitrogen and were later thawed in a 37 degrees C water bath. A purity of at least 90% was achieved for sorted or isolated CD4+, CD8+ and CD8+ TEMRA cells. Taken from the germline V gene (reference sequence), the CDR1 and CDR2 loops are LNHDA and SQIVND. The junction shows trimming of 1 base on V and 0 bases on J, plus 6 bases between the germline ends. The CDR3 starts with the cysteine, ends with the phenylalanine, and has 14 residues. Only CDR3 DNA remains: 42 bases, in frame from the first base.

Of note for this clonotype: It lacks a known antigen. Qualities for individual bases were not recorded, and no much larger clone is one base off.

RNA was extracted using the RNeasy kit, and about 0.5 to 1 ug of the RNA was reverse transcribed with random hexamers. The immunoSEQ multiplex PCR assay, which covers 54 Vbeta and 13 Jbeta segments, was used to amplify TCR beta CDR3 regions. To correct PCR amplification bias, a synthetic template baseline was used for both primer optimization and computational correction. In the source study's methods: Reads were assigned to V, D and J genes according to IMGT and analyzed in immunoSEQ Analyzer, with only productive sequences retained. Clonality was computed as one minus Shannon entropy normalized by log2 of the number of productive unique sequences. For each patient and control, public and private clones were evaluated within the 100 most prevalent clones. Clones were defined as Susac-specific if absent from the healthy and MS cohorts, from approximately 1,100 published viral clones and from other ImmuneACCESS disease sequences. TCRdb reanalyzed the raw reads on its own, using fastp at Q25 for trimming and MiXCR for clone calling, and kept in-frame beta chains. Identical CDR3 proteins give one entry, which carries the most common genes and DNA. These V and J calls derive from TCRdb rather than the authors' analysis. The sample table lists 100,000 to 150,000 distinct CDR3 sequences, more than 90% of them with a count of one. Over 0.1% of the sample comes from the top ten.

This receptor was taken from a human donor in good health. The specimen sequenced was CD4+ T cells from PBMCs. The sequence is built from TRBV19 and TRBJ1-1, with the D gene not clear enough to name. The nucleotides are TGTGCCAGTAGTATAGGGGCCGTGAACACTGAAGCTTTCTTT. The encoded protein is CASSIGAVNTEAFF.